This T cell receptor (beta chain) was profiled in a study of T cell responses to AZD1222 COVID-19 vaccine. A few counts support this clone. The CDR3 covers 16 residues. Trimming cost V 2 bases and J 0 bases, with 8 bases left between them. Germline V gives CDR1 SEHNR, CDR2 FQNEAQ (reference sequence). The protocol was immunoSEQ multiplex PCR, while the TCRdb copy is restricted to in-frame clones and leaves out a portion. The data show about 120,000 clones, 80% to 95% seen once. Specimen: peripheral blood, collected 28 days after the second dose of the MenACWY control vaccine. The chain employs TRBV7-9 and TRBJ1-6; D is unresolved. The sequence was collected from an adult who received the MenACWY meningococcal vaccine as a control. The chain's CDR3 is CASSLTGSSYNSPLHF. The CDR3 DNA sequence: TGTGCCAGCAGCTTAACGGGGAGCTCCTATAATTCACCCCTCCACTTT. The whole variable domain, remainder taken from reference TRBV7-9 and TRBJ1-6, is DTGVSQNPRHKITKRGQNVTFRCDPISEHNRLYWYRQTLGQGPEFLTYFQNEAQLEKSRLLSDRFSAERPKGSFSTLEIQRTEQGDSAMYLCASSLTGSSYNSPLHFGNGTRLTVT.